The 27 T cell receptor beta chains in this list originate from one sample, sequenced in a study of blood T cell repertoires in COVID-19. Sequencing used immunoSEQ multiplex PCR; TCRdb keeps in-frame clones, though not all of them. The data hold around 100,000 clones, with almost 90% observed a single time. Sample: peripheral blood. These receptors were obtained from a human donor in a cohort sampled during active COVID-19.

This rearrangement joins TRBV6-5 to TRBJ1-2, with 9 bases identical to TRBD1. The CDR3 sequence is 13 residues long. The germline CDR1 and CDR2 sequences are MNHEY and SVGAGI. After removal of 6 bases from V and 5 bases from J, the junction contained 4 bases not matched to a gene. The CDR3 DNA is TGTGCCAGCAGGGGACAGGGATCTTATGGCTACACCTTC. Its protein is CASRGQGSYGYTF.

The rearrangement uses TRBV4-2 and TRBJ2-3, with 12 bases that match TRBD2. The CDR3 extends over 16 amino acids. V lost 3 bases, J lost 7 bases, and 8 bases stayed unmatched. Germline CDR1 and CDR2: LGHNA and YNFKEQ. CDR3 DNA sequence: TGTGCCAGCAGCCAGACTAGCGGGAGTTCATCGTATACGCAGTATTTT. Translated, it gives CASSQTSGSSSYTQYF.

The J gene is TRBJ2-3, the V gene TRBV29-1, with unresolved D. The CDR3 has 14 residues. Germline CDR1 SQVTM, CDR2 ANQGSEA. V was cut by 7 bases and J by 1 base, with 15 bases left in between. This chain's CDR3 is CSASVPLGTDTQYF. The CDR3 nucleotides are TGCAGCGCCTCAGTGCCCCTTGGCACAGATACGCAGTATTTT.

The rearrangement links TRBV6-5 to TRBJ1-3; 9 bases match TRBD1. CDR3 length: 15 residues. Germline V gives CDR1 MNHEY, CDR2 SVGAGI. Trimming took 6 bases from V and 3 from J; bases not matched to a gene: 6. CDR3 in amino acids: CASRLTGGFGNTIYF. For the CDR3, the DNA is TGTGCCAGCAGGCTCACAGGGGGCTTTGGAAACACCATATATTTT.

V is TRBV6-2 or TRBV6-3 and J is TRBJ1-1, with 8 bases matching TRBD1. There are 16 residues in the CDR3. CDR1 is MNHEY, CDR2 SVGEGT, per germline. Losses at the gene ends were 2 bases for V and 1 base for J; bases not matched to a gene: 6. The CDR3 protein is CASSYVQGAPNTEAFF. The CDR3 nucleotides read TGTGCCAGCAGTTACGTCCAGGGGGCGCCGAACACTGAAGCTTTCTTT.

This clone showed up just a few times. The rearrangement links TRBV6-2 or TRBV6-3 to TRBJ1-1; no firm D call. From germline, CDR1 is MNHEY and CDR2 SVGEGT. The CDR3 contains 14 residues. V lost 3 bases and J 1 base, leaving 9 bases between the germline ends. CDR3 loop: CASSYLQKNTEAFF. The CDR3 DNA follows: TGTGCCAGCAGTTATCTGCAGAAGAACACTGAAGCTTTCTTT.

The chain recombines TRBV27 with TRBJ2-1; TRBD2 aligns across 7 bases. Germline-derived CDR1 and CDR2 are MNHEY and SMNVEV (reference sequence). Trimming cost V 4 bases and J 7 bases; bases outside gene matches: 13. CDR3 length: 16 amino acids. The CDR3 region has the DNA TGTGCCAGCAGTTCCCTCGGGGGGTCTGTTCAGAATGAGCAGTTCTTC. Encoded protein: CASSSLGGSVQNEQFF.

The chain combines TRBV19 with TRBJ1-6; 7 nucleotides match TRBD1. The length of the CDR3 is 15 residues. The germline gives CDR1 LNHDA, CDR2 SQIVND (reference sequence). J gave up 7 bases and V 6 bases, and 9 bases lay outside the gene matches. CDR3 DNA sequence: TGTGCCAGTAGCCTACAGGGGTTCGGGAATTCACCCCTCCACTTT. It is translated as CASSLQGFGNSPLHF.

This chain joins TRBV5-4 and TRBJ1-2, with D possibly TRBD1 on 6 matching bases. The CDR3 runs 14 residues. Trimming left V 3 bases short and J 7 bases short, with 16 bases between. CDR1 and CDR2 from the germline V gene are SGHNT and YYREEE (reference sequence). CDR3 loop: CASSSETGLSGYTF. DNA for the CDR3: TGTGCCAGCAGCTCCGAAACAGGGCTTAGTGGCTACACCTTC.

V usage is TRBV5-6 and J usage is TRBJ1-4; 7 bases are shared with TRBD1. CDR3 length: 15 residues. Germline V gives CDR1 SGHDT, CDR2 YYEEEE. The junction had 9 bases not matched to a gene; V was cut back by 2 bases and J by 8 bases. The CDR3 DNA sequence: TGTGCCAGCAGCTTAACAGGGGAGGTTCGGGAAAAACTGTTTTTT. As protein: CASSLTGEVREKLFF.

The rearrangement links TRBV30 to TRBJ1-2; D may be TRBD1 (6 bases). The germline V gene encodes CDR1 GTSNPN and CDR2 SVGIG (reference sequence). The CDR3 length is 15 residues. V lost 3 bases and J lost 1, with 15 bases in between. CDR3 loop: CAWRGRGGVNYGYTF. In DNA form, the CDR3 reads TGTGCCTGGAGGGGGCGAGGGGGGGTTAACTATGGCTACACCTTC.

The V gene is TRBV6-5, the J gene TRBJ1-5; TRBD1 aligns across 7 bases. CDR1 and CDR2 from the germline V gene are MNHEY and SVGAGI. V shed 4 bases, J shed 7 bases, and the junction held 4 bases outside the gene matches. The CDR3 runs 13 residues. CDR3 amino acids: CASSFRGHQPQHF. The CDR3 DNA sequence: TGTGCCAGCAGTTTTAGGGGGCACCAGCCCCAGCATTTT.

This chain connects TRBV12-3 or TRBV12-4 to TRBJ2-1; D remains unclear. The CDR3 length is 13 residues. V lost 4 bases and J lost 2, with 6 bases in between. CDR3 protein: CASSSRAYNEQFF. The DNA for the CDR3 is TGTGCCAGCAGTTCCCGGGCCTACAATGAGCAGTTCTTC.

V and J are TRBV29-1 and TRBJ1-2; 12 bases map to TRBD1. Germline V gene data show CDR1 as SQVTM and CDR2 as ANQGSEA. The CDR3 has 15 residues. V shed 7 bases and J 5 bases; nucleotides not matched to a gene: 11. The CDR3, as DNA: TGCAGCGCCTTGGGCAGGGACAGGGGGCTTTATGGCTACACCTTC. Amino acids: CSALGRDRGLYGYTF.

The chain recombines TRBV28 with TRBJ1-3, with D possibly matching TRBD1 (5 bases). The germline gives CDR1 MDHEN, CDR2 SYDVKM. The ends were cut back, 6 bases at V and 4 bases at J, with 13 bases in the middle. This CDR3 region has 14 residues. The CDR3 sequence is CASSLSAGGNTIYF. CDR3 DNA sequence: TGTGCCAGCAGCCTCTCGGCAGGGGGAAACACCATATATTTT.

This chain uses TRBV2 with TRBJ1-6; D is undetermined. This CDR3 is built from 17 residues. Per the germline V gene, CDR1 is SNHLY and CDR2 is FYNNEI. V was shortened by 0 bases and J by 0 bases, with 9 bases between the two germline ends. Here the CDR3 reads CASSEAVYSSYNSPLHF. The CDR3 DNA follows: TGTGCCAGCAGTGAAGCGGTGTATAGCTCCTATAATTCACCCCTCCACTTT.

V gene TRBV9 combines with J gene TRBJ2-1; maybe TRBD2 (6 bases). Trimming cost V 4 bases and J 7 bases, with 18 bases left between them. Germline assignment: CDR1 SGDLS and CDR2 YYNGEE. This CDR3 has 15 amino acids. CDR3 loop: CASSSRGAARNEQFF. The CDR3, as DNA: TGTGCCAGCAGCTCGCGGGGAGCGGCGAGGAATGAGCAGTTCTTC.

This chain's CDR3 is CASSLRTGLSSGANVLTF. The CDR3 region has the DNA TGTGCCAGCAGCTTACGGACAGGGCTTAGCTCTGGGGCCAACGTCCTGACTTTC. The chain links TRBV7-9 to TRBJ2-6; 8 bases map to TRBD1. The CDR3 has 18 amino acids. Germline V gives CDR1 SEHNR, CDR2 FQNEAQ (reference sequence). V lost 2 bases and J lost 0; bases outside the gene matches: 6.

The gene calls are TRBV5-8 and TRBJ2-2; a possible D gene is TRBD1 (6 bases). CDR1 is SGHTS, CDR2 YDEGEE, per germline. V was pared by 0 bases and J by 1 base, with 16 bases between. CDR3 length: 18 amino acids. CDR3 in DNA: TGTGCCAGCAGCTTGGACAGGGTGGGCCTAAAGAACACCGGGGAGCTGTTTTTT. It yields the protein CASSLDRVGLKNTGELFF. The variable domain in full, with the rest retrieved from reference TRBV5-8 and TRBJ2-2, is EAGVTQSPTHLIKTRGQQATLRCSPISGHTSVYWYQQALGLGLQFLLWYDEGEERNRGNFPPRFSGRQFPNYSSELNVNALELEDSALYLCASSLDRVGLKNTGELFFGEGSRLTVL.

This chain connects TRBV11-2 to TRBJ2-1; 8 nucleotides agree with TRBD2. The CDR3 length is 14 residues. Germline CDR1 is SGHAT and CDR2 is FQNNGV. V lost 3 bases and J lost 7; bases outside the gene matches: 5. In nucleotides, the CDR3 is TGTGCCAGCAGCTTTTCAAGCGGGAGTAATGAGCAGTTCTTC. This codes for CASSFSSGSNEQFF.

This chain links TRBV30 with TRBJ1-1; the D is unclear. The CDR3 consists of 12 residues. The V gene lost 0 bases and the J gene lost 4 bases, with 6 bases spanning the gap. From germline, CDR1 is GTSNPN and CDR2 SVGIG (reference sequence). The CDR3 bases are TGTGCCTGGAGTGTACGAGGCACTGAAGCTTTCTTT. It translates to CAWSVRGTEAFF. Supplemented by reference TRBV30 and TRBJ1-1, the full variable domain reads SQTIHQWPATLVQPVGSPLSLECTVEGTSNPNLYWYRQAAGRGLQLLFYSVGIGQISSEVPQNLSASRPQDRQFILSSKKLLLSDSGFYLCAWSVRGTEAFFGQGTRLTVV.

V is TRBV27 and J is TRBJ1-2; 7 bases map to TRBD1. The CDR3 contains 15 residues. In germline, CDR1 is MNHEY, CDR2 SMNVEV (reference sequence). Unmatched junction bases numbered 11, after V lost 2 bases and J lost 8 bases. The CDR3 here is CASSLARQGPWGYTF. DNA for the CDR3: TGTGCCAGCAGTTTAGCCCGACAGGGCCCTTGGGGCTACACCTTC.

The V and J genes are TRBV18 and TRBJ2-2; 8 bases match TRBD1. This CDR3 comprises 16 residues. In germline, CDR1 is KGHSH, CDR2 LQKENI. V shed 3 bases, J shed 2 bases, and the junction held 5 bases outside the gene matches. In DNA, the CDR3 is TGTGCCAGCTCACCGGGGACAGGACAAAACACCGGGGAGCTGTTTTTT. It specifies CASSPGTGQNTGELFF.

The CDR3 DNA follows: TGTGCCAGCAGCTCTCCCAGGGTGAACACTGAAGCTTTCTTT. Protein sequence: CASSSPRVNTEAFF. The chain joins TRBV7-9 to TRBJ1-1; D perhaps matches TRBD1 (5 bases). The CDR3 is 14 residues long. Trimming removed 4 bases from V and 0 bases from J, with 9 bases in between. Germline CDR1 is SEHNR and CDR2 is FQNEAQ (reference sequence).

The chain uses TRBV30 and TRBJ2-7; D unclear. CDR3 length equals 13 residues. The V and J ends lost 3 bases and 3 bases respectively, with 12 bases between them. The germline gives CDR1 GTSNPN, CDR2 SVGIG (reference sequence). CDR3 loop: CAWSPWANYEQYF. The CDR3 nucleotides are TGTGCCTGGAGCCCTTGGGCCAACTACGAGCAGTACTTC.

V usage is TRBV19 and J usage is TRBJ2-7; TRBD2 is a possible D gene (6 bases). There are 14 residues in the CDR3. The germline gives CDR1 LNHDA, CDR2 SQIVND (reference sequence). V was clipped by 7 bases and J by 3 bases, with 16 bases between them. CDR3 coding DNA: TGTGCCAGTAAGGGCGGAGGGGTTGGCTACGAGCAGTACTTC. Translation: CASKGGGVGYEQYF.

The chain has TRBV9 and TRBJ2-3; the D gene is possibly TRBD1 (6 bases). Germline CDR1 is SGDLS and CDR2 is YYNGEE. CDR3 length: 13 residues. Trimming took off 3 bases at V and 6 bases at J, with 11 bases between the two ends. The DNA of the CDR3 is TGTGCCAGCAGCGAGACCGACAGGGATACGCAGTATTTT. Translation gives CASSETDRDTQYF.